The 29 T cell receptor beta chains presented below share a single source sample, sequenced in a study of T-cell reconstitution after alpha-beta-depleted transplantation in children. Preparation of the TCRbeta library involved a method that used unique molecular identifiers. TCRdb called the PCR reads again in MiXCR, with one record for every CDR3 protein. The sample yields hundreds of thousands of distinct CDR3 sequences, about 17% seen once. The material sequenced was PBMCs, mostly from graft donor cells, taken 360 days after TCRalphabeta/CD19-depleted stem cell transplant. The receptor source for this set is a male patient aged 2-9 years who had a stem cell transplant for acute lymphoblastic leukemia, so the T cells may come from the graft donor.

This clonotype turned up a few times. The chain links TRBV4-3 to TRBJ2-7; D call uncertain. Trimming left V 1 base short and J 4 bases short, with 8 bases between. The CDR3 covers 13 residues. The germline gives CDR1 LGHNA, CDR2 YSLEER. DNA for the CDR3: TGCGCCAGCAGCCAAGCCCTACAGTACGAGCAGTACTTC. Translating gives CASSQALQYEQYF.

The rearrangement uses TRBV5-6 and TRBJ2-3, with D possibly being TRBD1 (6 bases). This CDR3 is built from 14 residues. V lost 5 bases and J 2 bases, leaving 12 bases between the germline ends. Germline-derived CDR1 and CDR2 are SGHDT and YYEEEE. CDR3 sequence (DNA): TGTGCCAGCAGTCGACAGGAGATCACAGATACGCAGTATTTT. This sequence encodes CASSRQEITDTQYF. Drawing the rest from reference TRBV5-6 and TRBJ2-3, the complete variable domain is DAGVTQSPTHLIKTRGQQVTLRCSPKSGHDTVSWYQQALGQGPQFIFQYYEEEERQRGNFPDRFSGHQFPNYSSELNVNALLLGDSALYLCASSRQEITDTQYFGPGTRLTVL.

This clonotype was observed a few times. CDR3 sequence reads: CASSLSGSPHNEQFF. CDR3 nucleotide sequence: TGTGCCAGCAGCTTATCGGGGTCCCCCCACAATGAGCAGTTCTTC. The chain recombines TRBV7-3 with TRBJ2-1, with D tentatively TRBD2 (5 bases). Germline CDR1 reads SGHTA; CDR2 reads FQGTGA. Trimming removed 2 bases from V and 5 bases from J, with 13 bases in between. CDR3 length equals 15 residues. The full variable domain, rest sourced from reference TRBV7-3 and TRBJ2-1, is GAGVSQTPSNKVTEKGKYVELRCDPISGHTALYWYRQSLGQGPEFLIYFQGTGAADDSGLPNDRFFAVRPEGSVSTLKIQRTERGDSAVYLCASSLSGSPHNEQFFGPGTRLTVL.

This chain links TRBV4-2 with TRBJ2-1; 10 bases match TRBD2. With 2 bases clipped from V and 6 bases from J, the junction kept 10 bases outside the gene matches. Looked up from germline, CDR1 is LGHNA and CDR2 is YNFKEQ. CDR3 size: 17 residues. The CDR3 sequence is CASSQILAGSISNEQFF. CDR3 in DNA: TGTGCCAGCAGCCAAATACTAGCGGGGTCAATTTCCAATGAGCAGTTCTTC.

This clonotype has more than one count but fewer than ten. The chain's CDR3 is CASRSGNLYYNEQFF. The CDR3 DNA follows: TGCGCCAGCCGCAGCGGGAACCTCTACTACAATGAGCAGTTCTTC. The chain joins TRBV10-2 to TRBJ2-1; 7 nucleotides align to TRBD2. CDR1 is WSHSY, CDR2 SAAADI, per germline. V was clipped by 8 bases and J by 3 bases; unmatched bases: 10. The CDR3 totals 15 residues.

On this clonotype itself: A much larger clonotype is one base distant, so this may be a read error. DNA of the CDR3: TGTGCCAGCAGCATCAGACAGGGGGCAGGGGATACCCAGTACTTC. Its protein is CASSIRQGAGDTQYF. The chain combines TRBV9 with TRBJ2-5; 10 nucleotides match TRBD1. The length of the CDR3 is 15 residues. Germline V gene sequence: CDR1 SGDLS, CDR2 YYNGEE. With 4 bases clipped from V and 8 bases from J, the junction kept 11 bases outside the gene matches. Looking up the rest from reference TRBV9 and TRBJ2-5 gives the full variable domain: DSGVTQTPKHLITATGQRVTLRCSPRSGDLSVYWYQQSLDQGLQFLIQYYNGEERAKGNILERFSAQQFPDLHSELNLSSLELGDSALYFCASSIRQGAGDTQYFGPGTRLLVL.

The V gene is TRBV5-1, the J gene TRBJ2-3, with a tentative D call TRBD2 (5 bases). The CDR3 consists of 13 residues. V was clipped by 3 bases and J by 3 bases, with 8 bases between them. CDR1 and CDR2 from the germline V gene are SGHRS and YFSETQ. The CDR3 loop is CASSSGETDTQYF. In DNA, the CDR3 is TGCGCCAGCAGCTCCGGGGAGACAGATACGCAGTATTTT.

This clonotype was recorded at least ten times. This chain connects TRBV7-9 to TRBJ1-3, with TRBD1 identical over 8 bases. V trimming: 4 bases; J trimming: 5 bases; junction bases outside the gene matches: 7. Germline values: CDR1 SEHNR, CDR2 FQNEAQ (reference sequence). CDR3 length equals 15 residues. This chain's CDR3 is CASSSAGGFRNTIYF. In DNA form, the CDR3 reads TGTGCCAGCAGCTCGGCAGGGGGCTTCAGAAACACCATATATTTT.

The chain has TRBV11-2 and TRBJ2-5; possibly TRBD2 for D (6 bases). The CDR3 is made up of 17 amino acids. V lost 1 base to trimming and J lost 5 bases, with 20 bases between them. Germline CDR1 and CDR2: SGHAT and FQNNGV. The CDR3 region has the DNA TGTGCCAGCAGCTTAGCAGACGGGAGTAGCTGGGGGGAGACCCAGTACTTC. Encoded protein: CASSLADGSSWGETQYF.

This clonotype has a count of ten or more. The rearrangement uses TRBV28 and TRBJ1-1; D is perhaps TRBD1 (5 bases). This CDR3 contains 14 residues. Deletions cut 7 bases from V and 1 base from J, with 13 bases between. Germline V gene lookup returns CDR1 MDHEN and CDR2 SYDVKM. CDR3 in amino acids: CASNYRSRNTEAFF. CDR3 bases: TGTGCCAGCAACTACAGGAGCAGGAACACTGAAGCTTTCTTT.

Points on this clonotype: The conserved phenylalanine or tryptophan is not found at the CDR3 terminus, so this likely reflects a read error. The gene calls are TRBV5-1 and TRBJ2-7; 8 nucleotides align to TRBD2. The CDR3 extends over 15 amino acids. The ends lost 4 bases at V and 7 bases at J; junction bases unmatched: 13. CDR1 SGHRS and CDR2 YFSETQ come from the germline V gene. CDR3 residues: CASSQAGAQLGEQYS. CDR3 coding DNA: TGCGCCAGCAGCCAAGCGGGAGCCCAGCTTGGAGAGCAGTACTCC.

There are many counts of this clonotype. This chain connects TRBV28 to TRBJ2-7; D ambiguous. CDR3 length: 13 amino acids. Germline CDR1 MDHEN, CDR2 SYDVKM. V was pared by 6 bases and J by 3 bases, with 12 bases between. The CDR3 here is CASRRASYYEQYF. The CDR3 DNA reads TGTGCCAGCAGAAGAGCGAGTTACTACGAGCAGTACTTC.

Many counts were recorded for this clonotype. The chain is built from TRBV12-3 or TRBV12-4 and TRBJ2-3; D possibly corresponds to TRBD2 (6 bases). V lost 9 bases and J lost 4, with 11 bases in between. This CDR3 is 12 amino acids long. As DNA, the CDR3 is TGTGCCAGTAAAGCGGGTCCAGATACGCAGTATTTT. Residues: CASKAGPDTQYF.

This clonotype turned up a few times. CDR3 protein: CASSYSVGGMNTEAFF. The CDR3 DNA is TGTGCCAGCAGTTACTCCGTGGGAGGCATGAACACTGAAGCTTTCTTT. The chain recombines TRBV6-2 or TRBV6-3 with TRBJ1-1; D is unclear. The CDR3 extends over 16 amino acids. CDR1 is MNHEY and CDR2 is SVGEGT in the germline V gene. Trimming left V 0 bases short and J 0 bases short, with 11 bases between.

This clonotype was counted a few times. CDR3 protein: CASSAGQGHGYTF. The CDR3 bases are TGTGCCAGCAGTGCAGGACAGGGTCATGGCTACACCTTC. The rearrangement joins TRBV27 to TRBJ1-2, with TRBD1 matching over 8 bases. Germline values: CDR1 MNHEY, CDR2 SMNVEV (reference sequence). This CDR3 comprises 13 residues. After removal of 5 bases from V and 6 bases from J, the junction contained 5 bases not matched to a gene.

This clonotype was seen a single time. The rearrangement uses TRBV12-3 or TRBV12-4 and TRBJ2-1; D ambiguous. This CDR3 region has 13 residues. V was shortened by 3 bases and J by 7 bases, with 10 bases between the two germline ends. This CDR3 reads CASSFGVRNEQFF. The CDR3 DNA reads as TGTGCCAGCAGTTTTGGGGTGAGGAATGAGCAGTTCTTC.

The rearrangement links TRBV4-2 to TRBJ2-3, with D unresolved. With 2 bases removed from V and 1 base from J, the gap between germline ends came to 4 bases. CDR1 is LGHNA and CDR2 is YNFKEQ in the germline V gene. This CDR3 is built from 13 residues. The CDR3 DNA is TGTGCCAGCAGCCAAAGCCGCACAGATACGCAGTATTTT. It translates to CASSQSRTDTQYF.

This clonotype was recorded a few times. The V and J genes are TRBV28 and TRBJ1-4; D is undetermined. V lost 5 bases to trimming and J lost 6 bases, with 13 bases between them. The CDR3 totals 14 residues. Germline assignment: CDR1 MDHEN and CDR2 SYDVKM. The CDR3 here is CASSEYGLDEKLFF. Here the CDR3 DNA reads TGTGCCAGCAGTGAATACGGACTGGATGAAAAACTGTTTTTT. Full variable domain (outside the CDR3, taken from reference TRBV28 and TRBJ1-4): DVKVTQSSRYLVKRTGEKVFLECVQDMDHENMFWYRQDPGLGLRLIYFSYDVKMKEKGDIPEGYSVSREKKERFSLILESASTNQTSMYLCASSEYGLDEKLFFGSGTQLSVL.

The chain combines TRBV20-1 with TRBJ2-7; 7 positions match TRBD2. The germline gives CDR1 DFQATT, CDR2 SNEGSKA (reference sequence). The CDR3 is 14 amino acids. Trimming at V came to 5 bases and at J to 4 bases, leaving 11 bases not matched to a gene. The CDR3 region has the DNA TGCAGTGCTCTAGATGCTGGGGAGGGATACGAGCAGTACTTC. The encoded protein is CSALDAGEGYEQYF.

V is TRBV12-3 or TRBV12-4 and J is TRBJ2-6, with D possibly matching TRBD2 (5 bases). V lost 7 bases and J 0 bases, leaving 13 bases between the germline ends. This CDR3 spans 16 amino acids. In DNA, the CDR3 is TGTGCCAGCAAACTGACGGGGAGCTCTGGGGCCAACGTCCTGACTTTC. It encodes CASKLTGSSGANVLTF.

This clonotype showed up just a few times. V usage is TRBV29-1 and J usage is TRBJ1-3, with 8 nucleotides matching TRBD1. CDR1 is SQVTM and CDR2 is ANQGSEA in the germline V gene. CDR3 length: 14 amino acids. The V segment lost 5 bases and the J segment 0 bases; nucleotides outside the gene matches: 3. The DNA for the CDR3 is TGCAGCGTTCAGGGGGCGTTCTCTGGAAACACCATATATTTT. It encodes CSVQGAFSGNTIYF.

The J gene is TRBJ2-7, the V gene TRBV28; TRBD1 might be the D (5 bases). The length of the CDR3 is 14 residues. CDR1 is MDHEN, CDR2 SYDVKM, per germline. Trimming shortened V by 6 bases and J by 2 bases, and 14 bases separated the two germline ends. CDR3: CASSSTVFPYEQYF. The CDR3 DNA reads TGTGCCAGCAGCTCGACAGTATTCCCCTACGAGCAGTACTTC.

A few counts support this clonotype. V usage is TRBV30 and J usage is TRBJ2-3; 11 bases fit TRBD2. CDR3 length equals 15 residues. Trimming at V came to 4 bases and at J to 9 bases, leaving 12 bases not matched to a gene. Germline CDR1 GTSNPN, CDR2 SVGIG (reference sequence). This CDR3 reads CAWKAVAGGPETQYF. The CDR3 DNA reads TGTGCCTGGAAGGCTGTAGCGGGAGGGCCGGAGACGCAGTATTTT.

The sample holds many counts of this clonotype. The V call is TRBV20-1, the J call TRBJ2-7; D is possibly TRBD2 (5 bases). This CDR3 region has 15 residues. The V end lost 0 bases, the J end lost 5 bases, and 17 bases lay between the germline ends. The germline CDR1 and CDR2 sequences are DFQATT and SNEGSKA (reference sequence). CDR3 in amino acids: CSARESRDPRDEQYF. For the CDR3, the DNA is TGCAGTGCTAGAGAATCCCGGGATCCGCGTGACGAGCAGTACTTC.

The rearrangement uses TRBV12-3 or TRBV12-4 and TRBJ1-2; possible D gene TRBD1, 6 bases. This CDR3 region has 15 residues. Between the trimmed V and J ends, which lost 4 bases and 5 bases, there was a span of 17 bases. Written as DNA, the CDR3 is TGTGCCAGCAGTTATCAGGGTCCAGGGGAGTATGGCTACACCTTC. Translated, it gives CASSYQGPGEYGYTF.

This clonotype was seen more than once but under ten times. The gene calls are TRBV12-3 or TRBV12-4 and TRBJ2-7; 7 nucleotides line up with TRBD1. This CDR3 is built from 13 residues. V lost 7 bases, J lost 7 bases, and 10 bases stayed unmatched. CDR3 coding DNA: TGTGCCAGCACCTACACAGGGGTGGGTGAGCAGTACTTC. Protein sequence: CASTYTGVGEQYF.

This clonotype was seen a handful of times. V usage is TRBV12-3 or TRBV12-4 and J usage is TRBJ2-2; D not resolved. Deletions cut 2 bases from V and 8 bases from J, with 3 bases between. The length of the CDR3 is 11 residues. This CDR3 reads CASSLRGELFF. The CDR3 DNA sequence: TGTGCCAGCAGTTTACGAGGGGAGCTGTTTTTT.

V and J are TRBV4-2 and TRBJ2-1; D is uncertain. CDR3 length: 15 amino acids. Per germline, CDR1 LGHNA and CDR2 YNFKEQ. Trimming left V 1 base short and J 8 bases short, with 15 bases between. The CDR3: CASSQGNNYLDEQFF. Written as DNA, the CDR3 is TGTGCCAGCAGCCAAGGTAATAACTACTTGGATGAGCAGTTCTTC.

The chain combines TRBV29-1 with TRBJ1-1; D remains unclear. V dropped 4 bases and J dropped 1 base, with 10 bases sitting between them. The CDR3 spans 13 residues. Germline V gene data show CDR1 as SQVTM and CDR2 as ANQGSEA. CDR3 amino acids: CSVADYGNTEAFF. The DNA for the CDR3 is TGCAGCGTTGCTGACTACGGGAACACTGAAGCTTTCTTT.